This T cell receptor beta chain was sequenced in a study of blood T cell repertoires in COVID-19. Germline V gene sequence: CDR1 MGHRA, CDR2 YSYEKL. V shed 0 bases and J 3 bases; nucleotides not matched to a gene: 8. The CDR3 is 16 residues long. In the source study's methods: Estimates of nucleated cell counts were drawn from the amplification of reference gene primers. Clones were sequenced by immunoSEQ multiplex PCR, and TCRdb holds only the in-frame ones, with some missing. That table is the source of V, J and clone size, and D and trimming were worked out from the DNA. The sample lists fewer than 100,000 clones; around 85% were seen once. This clone showed up many times.

This sequence joins TRBV4-1 and TRBJ2-7, with 7 bases that match TRBD2. The sequencing input was peripheral blood. This TCR was sampled from a man aged 50-59 years with COVID-19, enrolled during active disease. CDR3 sequence reads: CASSQDPGLTLYEQYF. CDR3 DNA sequence: TGCGCCAGCAGCCAAGATCCGGGACTAACCCTCTACGAGCAGTACTTC.